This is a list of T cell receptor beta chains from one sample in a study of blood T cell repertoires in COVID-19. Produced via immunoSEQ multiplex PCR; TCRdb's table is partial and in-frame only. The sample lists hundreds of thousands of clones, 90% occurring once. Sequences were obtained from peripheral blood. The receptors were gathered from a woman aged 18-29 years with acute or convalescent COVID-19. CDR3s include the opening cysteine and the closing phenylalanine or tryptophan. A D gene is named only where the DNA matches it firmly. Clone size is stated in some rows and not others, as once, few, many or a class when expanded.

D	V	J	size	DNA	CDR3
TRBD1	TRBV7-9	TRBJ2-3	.	TGTGCCAGCAGCTTGCCCAGGGGGCCTTCGACTAGCACAGATACGCAGTATTTT	CASSLPRGPSTSTDTQYF
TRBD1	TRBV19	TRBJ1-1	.	TGTGCCAGTAGTATAGATGGGACAGGGCAGGTGAAAGCTTTCTTT	CASSIDGTGQVKAFF
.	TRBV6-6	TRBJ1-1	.	TGTGCCAGCAGTTCGCCAGGGGCTGAAGCTTTCTTT	CASSSPGAEAFF
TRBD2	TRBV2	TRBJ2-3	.	TGTGCCAGCAGTGTCTCCCTCAAGGGGGGACTAGCGGGGGGGCCGAAAGATACGCAGTATTTT	CASSVSLKGGLAGGPKDTQYF
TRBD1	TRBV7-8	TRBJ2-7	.	TGTGCCAGCAGCCCCGGAGACAGGGGCCACGAGCAGTACTTC	CASSPGDRGHEQYF
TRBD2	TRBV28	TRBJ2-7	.	TGTGCCAGCAGTTTCTCCTTGGAGGGAGGGGACGAGCAGTACTTC	CASSFSLEGGDEQYF
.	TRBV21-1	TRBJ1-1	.	TGTGCCAGCAGCAAAAACAGCCCCTTGAACACTGAAGCTTTCTTT	CASSKNSPLNTEAFF
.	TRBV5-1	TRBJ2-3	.	TGCGCCAGCAGCGGAACAGGGCTTATTAATGTAGATACGCAGTATTTT	CASSGTGLINVDTQYF
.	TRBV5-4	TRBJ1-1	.	TGTGCCAGCAGCTTGGGGGGCAACCAAGGGTCGGGCACTGAAGCTTTCTTT	CASSLGGNQGSGTEAFF
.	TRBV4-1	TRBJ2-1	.	TGCGCCAGCAGCCAAGTAATATCGATTCTGGCGGCGACTCGGAATGAGCAGTTCTTC	CASSQVISILAATRNEQFF
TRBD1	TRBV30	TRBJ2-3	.	TGTGCCGCACAACAGGGGCGGTTGGATACGCAGTATTTT	CAAQQGRLDTQYF
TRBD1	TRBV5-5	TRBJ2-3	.	TGTGCCAGCAGCGAGAGGACAGGGAGCACAGATACGCAGTATTTT	CASSERTGSTDTQYF
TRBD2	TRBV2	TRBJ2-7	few	TGTGCCAGCACCGGGACTAGCTCCTACGAGCAGTACTTC	CASTGTSSYEQYF
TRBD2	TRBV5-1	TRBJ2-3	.	TGCGCCAGCAGCTTGGGACTAGCGGCAACAGATACGCAGTATTTT	CASSLGLAATDTQYF